This TCR beta chain was documented in a study of CD8+ T cells in alopecia areata. Study summary: Oral tofacitinib, 5 to 10 mg twice daily, was given in an open-label trial. General study points: Many expanded lesional clones persisted during tofacitinib (in both scalp and blood). Lesional scalp displayed greater clonality than normal scalp, most notably in alopecia totalis/universalis.

CDR1 SGHTA and CDR2 FQGNSA come from the germline V gene. The CDR3 consists of 15 residues. The V gene end was trimmed by 5 bases and the J gene end by 7 bases; junction bases not matched to a gene: 10. Extracted from the samples, RNA was reverse transcribed into cDNA to serve as the sequencing template. Libraries were prepared by immunoSEQ multiplex PCR; TCRdb keeps only in-frame clonotypes and omits some of them. The table shows 130,000 to 150,000 clones, with about four fifths occurring only once. Notes on this clone: No antigen is known for it.

The treatment denotes: oral pan-JAK inhibitor, 5-10 mg twice daily. Researchers gathered lesional scalp punch biopsies and peripheral blood from patients with alopecia areata. The rearrangement uses TRBV7-2 and TRBJ2-4, with 8 nucleotides matching TRBD2. Material: CD8+ T cells sorted from blood, obtained at week 4, from a patient treated with tofacitinib. This TCR derives from a human donor with alopecia areata. The CDR3 region is CASSGVAGRVNIQYF. The CDR3 DNA sequence: TGTGCCAGCAGCGGGGTAGCGGGGCGGGTTAACATTCAGTACTTC.